The TCR beta chain described here comes from a study of blood T cell repertoires in COVID-19. Sequencing used immunoSEQ multiplex PCR; TCRdb keeps in-frame clones, though not all of them. The table has 180,000 or so clones, approximately 86% seen once; the top ten hold roughly 8%. CDR3 size: 11 residues. The V end was cut by 3 bases, the J end by 10 bases, with 7 bases between. Germline V CDR1 and CDR2: MDHEN, SYDVKM. The V call is TRBV28, the J call TRBJ2-1; tentatively, D is TRBD2 (6 bases). The sequence derives from a man between 60 and 70 years old with acute or convalescent COVID-19. The sequencing input was peripheral blood. DNA for the CDR3: TGTGCCAGCAGTTTTGGGGGGGAGCAGTTCTTC. Protein sequence: CASSFGGEQFF.